This T cell receptor beta chain was identified during a study of cytomegalovirus exposure and HLA in healthy donors. Study-wide results and limits: The sole available immune exposure information was CMV serostatus. TCR beta chains numbering some 150 were designated cytomegalovirus-associated. Some V segments, TRBV6-2 and TRBV6-3 among them, were indistinguishable and were therefore excluded. Per a later analysis, under 20,000 TCR beta sequences showed association with HLA alleles at 0.05 false discovery rate.

Notes on this clone: Its antigen is unknown.

It was with 60 Vbeta and 13 Jbeta primers that the PCR ran. This table comes from immunoSEQ multiplex PCR, and its TCRdb copy is limited to in-frame clones, with some not included. Here the sample spans about 60,000 clones, approximately 63% being singletons. The germline CDR1 and CDR2 sequences are LGHNA and YSLEER. V lost 0 bases and J lost 0; bases outside the gene matches: 7. The CDR3 covers 18 residues. The sequence derives from a woman aged 55 to 70 in good health and CMV-seropositive. This sequence joins TRBV4-3 and TRBJ2-3; 9 positions agree with TRBD2. The material sequenced was PBMCs. CDR3: CASSQERNAGGSTDTQYF. The CDR3 bases are TGCGCCAGCAGCCAAGAAAGAAACGCGGGGGGGAGCACAGATACGCAGTATTTT.